This TCR beta chain is drawn from a study of blood T cell repertoires in COVID-19 (dated by TCRdb to about 2020). Study-level background: Samples from collaborators originated in the United States, Italy and Spain and spanned both the acute and convalescent phases of COVID-19. Where HLA class I and class II types were available, the types were taken from metadata supplied by the sample provider, not from assay-based typing. A de-identified subject ID, COVID-19 status, age in years and sex were almost always included in the sample metadata. The repertoires were made available in a free public database intended to serve as a resource for research on the immune response to SARS-CoV-2. The prospective study material was composed of cDNA or gDNA derived from T cells, B-cell-depleted T cells, or PBMCs. Subjects who had been exposed to COVID-19, were actively infected with it, or had recovered from it provided the deeply sampled blood TCRbeta repertoires that made up the dataset. Samples came from the ongoing ImmuneRACE study (first 160 participants) plus 1,254 subjects from 6 global collaborators.

On this clone itself: Its antigen specificity is not known. It has no much larger one-base neighbor in the sample; base qualities were not kept.

The research as a whole found: Clinical and demographic metadata were provided uncurated, with the amount varying by source and participant.

TCRbeta CDR3 regions were amplified from genomic DNA by means of the immunoSEQ Assay, a bias-controlled multiplex PCR. Per the original workflow: Within the assay, amplification of reference gene primers was used to estimate how many nucleated cells each sample contained. Sequence reads were collapsed and filtered to measure the absolute abundance of every unique TCRbeta CDR3 rearrangement. For each sample, productive Simpson clonality was calculated as the square root of Simpson's diversity index over productive rearrangements. TCRdb's version of the immuneACCESS table is confined to in-frame rearrangements and falls short of the full clone set. An unresolved V gene accounts for under half of the shortfall where checked; the remainder is of unknown origin. The V and J calls and clone size were taken over from that table, and D and trimming were inferred from the DNA. The table for this sample lists about 88,000 clones; nearly 90% of them were counted only once. The top ten hold approximately 5.6% of the sample.

Collaborating institutions collected whole blood in K2EDTA tubes following their own protocols. For TCRbeta analysis, collaborators shipped samples in one of three forms: frozen whole blood, isolated PBMCs, or DNA extracted from either of those sample types. Material: peripheral blood. The origin of this receptor is a woman of 80 years or more with active COVID-19.

The nucleotide sequence is TGTGCCAGCAGTTTTCGAAGCGGGAGGGCATGGGATGAGCAGTTCTTC. This gives the protein CASSFRSGRAWDEQFF. The chain was built from TRBV28 and TRBJ2-1, with TRBD2 identical over 10 junction bases. V has 3 bases trimmed and J has 8 bases trimmed; junction bases matching no gene number 10. The CDR3 contains 16 residues, cysteine and phenylalanine counted. Only CDR3 DNA remains: 48 bases, in frame from the first base. The germline V gene gives CDR1 as MDHEN and CDR2 as SYDVKM.